Below, 7 T cell receptor beta chains from the same sample are listed, as sequenced in a study of CD8 T cells in Susac syndrome (dated by TCRdb to the late 2010s). The receptor library was made with the immunoSEQ multiplex PCR assay. RNA was extracted using the RNeasy kit, and about 0.45 to 1 ug of the RNA was reverse transcribed with random hexamers. Clones were called with MiXCR by TCRdb after fastp trimmed the public reads at Q25, and only in-frame beta chains were retained. Each CDR3 protein appears once, grouped with its most common genes and DNA. The sample has more than 95,000 distinct CDR3 sequences on record, about 94% of them singletons. The ten largest clones represent around 0.087% of the sample. The sample comprised CD4+ T cells from PBMCs. Receptors were obtained from a human donor in good health.

The V gene is TRBV19, the J gene TRBJ2-7; D is possibly TRBD1 or TRBD2 (5 bases each). V dropped 1 base and J dropped 7 bases, with 17 bases sitting between them. The CDR3 has 15 amino acids. Germline V gene lookup returns CDR1 LNHDA and CDR2 SQIVND (reference sequence). CDR3 in amino acids: CASSIVRDPPGEQYF. CDR3 bases: TGTGCCAGTAGTATAGTCCGGGACCCTCCGGGGGAGCAGTACTTC.

DNA for the CDR3: TGTGCTAGTGGTTTGGTAAATTCCCGGACAGGGGGCTTCGGATGGATGAACACTGAAGCTTTCTTT. Protein product: CASGLVNSRTGGFGWMNTEAFF. This chain uses TRBV12-5 with TRBJ1-1, with 11 bases identical to TRBD1. Trimming took 0 bases from V and 0 from J; bases not matched to a gene: 18. The CDR3 has 22 residues. Germline V gene sequence: CDR1 LGHNT, CDR2 FRNRAP.

The gene calls are TRBV5-4 and TRBJ2-3; TRBD2 agrees at 8 bases. Germline CDR1 is SGHNT and CDR2 is YYREEE (reference sequence). V was pared by 4 bases and J by 2 bases, with 6 bases of the junction left unmatched. CDR3 size: 15 residues. In nucleotides, the CDR3 is TGTGCCAGCAGCCCGGGAGGGATTTACACAGATACGCAGTATTTT. Its protein product is CASSPGGIYTDTQYF.

This clonotype occurred once. V gene TRBV18 combines with J gene TRBJ1-2; D is unclear. V was cut by 1 base and J by 4 bases, with 10 bases left in between. Looked up from germline, CDR1 is KGHSH and CDR2 is LQKENI. CDR3 length equals 14 residues. The CDR3 spells CASSPQASIYGYTF. In nucleotides, the CDR3 is TGTGCCAGCTCACCACAGGCCAGTATCTATGGCTACACCTTC.

This sequence joins TRBV12-3 or TRBV12-4 and TRBJ2-2; D not resolved. The CDR3 length is 14 residues. Trimming took 1 base from V and 4 from J, leaving 7 bases between them. The CDR3, as DNA: TGTGCCAGCAGTTTAGATCCCCGCACCGGGGAGCTGTTTTTT. Residues: CASSLDPRTGELFF.

The CDR3 sequence: CASSQNIQYF. The CDR3 DNA follows: TGTGCCAGCAGCCAAAACATTCAGTACTTC. This chain joins TRBV2 and TRBJ2-4; no definite D call. The CDR3 covers 10 residues. In germline, CDR1 is SNHLY, CDR2 FYNNEI. The V end lost 6 bases, the J end lost 5 bases, and 2 bases lay between the germline ends.

The chain recombines TRBV9 with TRBJ2-6; no clear D. This CDR3 is built from 15 residues. Germline values: CDR1 SGDLS, CDR2 YYNGEE. V was cut by 0 bases and J by 1 base, with 5 bases left in between. In nucleotides, the CDR3 is TGTGCCAGCAGCGTAGAGGGATCTGGGGCCAACGTCCTGACTTTC. Translating it yields CASSVEGSGANVLTF.